The 25 T cell receptor beta chains in this list originate from one sample, sequenced in a study of T cells in Graves' hyperthyroidism and ophthalmopathy (dated by TCRdb to the late 2010s). Receptors were amplified or captured by multiplex PCR. Sequenced on an Illumina HiSeq 2000. The TCR beta CDR3 regions were amplified from RNA transcripts. For the first round of RT-PCR on the TCR CDR3, the HTBI primer set was used together with the Qiagen OneStep RT-PCR kit. The raw public reads went through TCRdb reprocessing: fastp at Q25, MiXCR clone calling, in-frame beta chains kept. Records with the same CDR3 protein are collapsed into one entry carrying the most frequent genes and DNA. The sample includes around 500,000 distinct CDR3 sequences, with 12% to 15% observed a single time. About 15% of the sample is held by the ten biggest clonotypes. Input material: blood. The receptors here all came from a middle-aged woman with Graves' hyperthyroidism.

The table lists this clonotype with many counts. This chain uses TRBV12-3 or TRBV12-4 with TRBJ1-5; D possibly corresponds to TRBD1 (5 bases). This CDR3 is built from 14 residues. Trimming left V 5 bases short and J 7 bases short, with 15 bases between. The CDR3 DNA reads as TGTGCCAGCAGTCCCGGGGAGGGGAGACAGCCCCAGCATTTT. It specifies CASSPGEGRQPQHF.

This clonotype occurred many times. The chain links TRBV30 to TRBJ1-1; D gene uncertain. V dropped 4 bases and J dropped 4 bases, with 13 bases sitting between them. Germline CDR1 GTSNPN, CDR2 SVGIG (reference sequence). The CDR3 has 13 amino acids. CDR3 in DNA: TGTGCCTGGATCACCGGGGTTAGCACTGAAGCTTTCTTT. Its translation is CAWITGVSTEAFF.

There are a few counts of this clonotype. V and J are TRBV29-1 and TRBJ2-1; D is ambiguous. Germline V CDR1 and CDR2: SQVTM, ANQGSEA. V was pared by 1 base and J by 8 bases, with 18 bases between. The CDR3 contains 15 residues. CDR3 sequence: CSVEVLVVTRYEQFF. The CDR3 DNA reads as TGCAGCGTTGAAGTGTTGGTAGTTACCCGCTATGAGCAGTTCTTC.

The genes are TRBV15 and TRBJ1-5; 11 bases are a match to TRBD1. The junction had 8 bases not matched to a gene; V was cut back by 1 base and J by 6 bases. The CDR3 sequence is 17 residues long. The germline gives CDR1 LNHNV, CDR2 YYDKDF (reference sequence). CDR3 region: CATSRGPGQGGGQPQHF. In DNA, the CDR3 is TGTGCCACCAGCAGAGGACCGGGACAGGGGGGGGGTCAGCCCCAGCATTTT.

This clonotype has a count of ten or more. The V call is TRBV20-1, the J call TRBJ1-1; D remains ambiguous. This CDR3 is 13 amino acids long. V lost 3 bases and J 8 bases, leaving 16 bases between the germline ends. Germline V gives CDR1 DFQATT, CDR2 SNEGSKA (reference sequence). Written as DNA, the CDR3 is TGCAGTGCTAGCGCCCCGACTCGCGGGGAAGCTTTCTTT. Translation gives CSASAPTRGEAFF.

This chain connects TRBV12-3 or TRBV12-4 to TRBJ1-2, with 9 bases identical to TRBD1. The V gene end was trimmed by 6 bases and the J gene end by 4 bases; junction bases not matched to a gene: 15. CDR3 length equals 17 residues. The CDR3 DNA is TGTGCCAGCAGCCGAGAGTCCGGGACAGGGCGGCTCTATGGCTACACCTTC. As protein: CASSRESGTGRLYGYTF.

Comments on this clonotype: A much larger clone differs by one base, so this may be a read error. The conserved phenylalanine or tryptophan is not found at the CDR3 terminus, so this likely reflects a read error. This sequence joins TRBV11-2 and TRBJ1-1; 7 bases line up with TRBD1. CDR1 is SGHAT and CDR2 is FQNNGV in the germline V gene. The CDR3 runs 15 residues. The CDR3 is CVSSLVQGLSTEAFL. In nucleotides, the CDR3 is TGTGTCAGCAGCTTAGTACAGGGGCTGAGCACTGAAGCTTTCCTT.

The table lists this clonotype with many counts. J is TRBJ2-7 and V is TRBV28; 12 bases fit TRBD2. The CDR3 covers 22 residues. Germline CDR1 MDHEN, CDR2 SYDVKM. The junction had 24 bases not matched to a gene; V was cut back by 3 bases and J by 3 bases. Here the CDR3 reads CASSFWAWRTSGNSDQSYEQYF. CDR3 sequence (DNA): TGTGCCAGCAGTTTTTGGGCCTGGAGGACTAGCGGGAATTCTGATCAGAGCTACGAGCAGTACTTC. The variable domain in full, with the rest retrieved from reference TRBV28 and TRBJ2-7, is DVKVTQSSRYLVKRTGEKVFLECVQDMDHENMFWYRQDPGLGLRLIYFSYDVKMKEKGDIPEGYSVSREKKERFSLILESASTNQTSMYLCASSFWAWRTSGNSDQSYEQYFGPGTRLTVT.

This clonotype was observed many times. The rearrangement uses TRBV20-1 and TRBJ2-7; TRBD2 might be the D (5 bases). Germline assignment: CDR1 DFQATT and CDR2 SNEGSKA (reference sequence). V was shortened by 0 bases and J by 2 bases, with 8 bases between the two germline ends. The CDR3 covers 13 residues. In DNA form, the CDR3 reads TGCAGTGCTAGAGACCTAGCAACCTACGAGCAGTACTTC. Amino acids: CSARDLATYEQYF.

In its sample, this clonotype was seen a few times. This sequence joins TRBV19 and TRBJ2-5, with D perhaps TRBD1 (5 bases). Germline assignment: CDR1 LNHDA and CDR2 SQIVND (reference sequence). V lost 3 bases, J lost 7 bases, and 12 bases lay in between. This CDR3 has 13 residues. CDR3 sequence (DNA): TGTGCCAGTAGTATGCAGGGTGACGGGACCCAGTACTTC. It specifies CASSMQGDGTQYF. Full variable domain (remainder filled in from reference TRBV19 and TRBJ2-5): DGGITQSPKYLFRKEGQNVTLSCEQNLNHDAMYWYRQDPGQGLRLIYYSQIVNDFQKGDIAEGYSVSREKKESFPLTVTSAQKNPTAFYLCASSMQGDGTQYFGPGTRLLVL.

At least ten counts were recorded for this clonotype. V gene TRBV29-1 combines with J gene TRBJ2-5, with a weak D call TRBD2 (6 bases). The CDR3 has 13 residues. The germline CDR1 and CDR2 sequences are SQVTM and ANQGSEA. The V and J ends lost 4 bases and 0 bases respectively, with 9 bases between them. DNA of the CDR3: TGCAGCGTTGTAGGAGGGGACCAAGAGACCCAGTACTTC. Encoded protein: CSVVGGDQETQYF.

The sample holds a few counts of this clonotype. The chain uses TRBV7-9 and TRBJ1-3, with 8 bases identical to TRBD1. The CDR3 runs to 19 residues. V was clipped by 1 base and J by 7 bases; unmatched bases: 18. In germline, CDR1 is SEHNR, CDR2 FQNEAQ (reference sequence). CDR3 residues: CASSLESRRQGILRNTIYF. The CDR3, as DNA: TGTGCCAGCAGCTTAGAGAGCCGGCGACAGGGGATCCTACGGAACACCATATATTTT.

The chain recombines TRBV2 with TRBJ2-7; no clear D. CDR1 is SNHLY and CDR2 is FYNNEI in the germline V gene. The CDR3 spans 14 residues. Trimming removed 2 bases from V and 6 bases from J, with 14 bases in between. CDR3 residues: CASSETFLWAEQYF. CDR3 sequence (DNA): TGTGCCAGCAGTGAAACTTTTCTCTGGGCCGAGCAGTACTTC. The full variable domain, completed using reference TRBV2 and TRBJ2-7, is EPEVTQTPSHQVTQMGQEVILRCVPISNHLYFYWYRQILGQKVEFLVSFYNNEISEKSEIFDDQFSVERPDGSNFTLKIRSTKLEDSAMYFCASSETFLWAEQYFGPGTRLTVT.

V usage is TRBV11-3 and J usage is TRBJ2-6, with 8 bases aligning to TRBD2. This CDR3 comprises 20 residues. The J segment lost 0 bases and the V segment lost 2 bases, leaving 12 bases of the junction unmatched. Germline CDR1 reads SGHNT; CDR2 reads YENEEA. The CDR3: CASSLNGAGGLTSGANVLTF. In nucleotides, the CDR3 is TGTGCCAGCAGCTTAAATGGCGCGGGAGGACTCACCTCTGGGGCCAACGTCCTGACTTTC.

Ten or more counts support this clonotype. The chain joins TRBV7-3 to TRBJ1-1; 8 bases fit TRBD1. The length of the CDR3 is 14 residues. J was trimmed by 4 bases and V by 4 bases; bases with no gene match: 5. Germline V gives CDR1 SGHTA, CDR2 FQGTGA. Here the CDR3 reads CASSSQGATTEAFF. The CDR3 nucleotides read TGTGCCAGCAGCTCGCAGGGGGCCACCACTGAAGCTTTCTTT.

This clonotype has ten or more counts. The gene calls are TRBV28 and TRBJ1-2; D unresolved. The CDR3 runs 13 residues. Germline CDR1 reads MDHEN; CDR2 reads SYDVKM. Between the trimmed V and J ends, which lost 6 bases and 8 bases, there was a span of 16 bases. The CDR3 protein is CASRATAFGGYTF. The DNA for the CDR3 is TGTGCCAGCAGGGCGACGGCGTTTGGAGGCTACACCTTC.

To note about this clonotype: A much larger clone is a single base away; this may be a read error. The chain recombines TRBV13 with TRBJ2-2; 8 bases map to TRBD2. J lost 6 bases, V lost 0 bases, and 3 bases had no gene match. This CDR3 has 15 residues. Per germline, CDR1 PRHDT and CDR2 FYEKMQ (reference sequence). The DNA for the CDR3 is TGTGCCAGCAGCTTAGGCGGGAGGGCCGCCGGGGAGCTGTTTTTT. Amino acid sequence: CASSLGGRAAGELFF.

In its sample, this clonotype was seen a few times. A junction end diverges from the germline sequence, so it may reflect a read error. The J gene is TRBJ1-1, the V gene TRBV7-6; D perhaps matches TRBD1 (5 bases). Per the germline V gene, CDR1 is SGHVS and CDR2 is FNYEAQ. There are 14 residues in the CDR3. The CDR3 region has the DNA TGTACCAGCAGCTTAGTGGGGCTGAACACTGAAGCTTTCTTT. Its translation: CTSSLVGLNTEAFF. The full variable domain, completed using reference TRBV7-6 and TRBJ1-1, is GAGVSQSPRYKVTKRGQDVALRCDPISGHVSLYWYRQALGQGPEFLTYFNYEAQQDKSGLPNDRFSAERPEGSISTLTIQRTEQRDSAMYRCTSSLVGLNTEAFFGQGTRLTVV.

A few counts support this clonotype. This sequence joins TRBV7-8 and TRBJ2-1; TRBD2 matches 13 bases. The CDR3 is 17 residues long. V was pared by 5 bases and J by 4 bases, with 8 bases of the junction left unmatched. CDR1 and CDR2 from the germline V gene are SGHVS and FQNEAQ. In nucleotides, the CDR3 is TGTGCCAGCAGCGGGACCGGACTAGCGGGAGAGTACAATGAGCAGTTCTTC. Its protein product is CASSGTGLAGEYNEQFF.

The rearrangement links TRBV29-1 to TRBJ2-7; 9 nucleotides match TRBD1. The V gene's germline CDR1 is SQVTM and CDR2 ANQGSEA. The CDR3 totals 14 residues. V trimming: 4 bases; J trimming: 3 bases; junction bases outside the gene matches: 7. The CDR3 is CSVGTGVSDYEQYF. For the CDR3, the DNA is TGCAGCGTTGGGACAGGGGTCTCTGACTACGAGCAGTACTTC.

V is TRBV5-4 and J is TRBJ2-7, with 8 bases aligning to TRBD1. V shed 4 bases, J shed 5 bases, and the junction held 11 bases outside the gene matches. CDR1 and CDR2 (germline): SGHNT, YYREEE (reference sequence). The CDR3 runs 15 residues. CDR3 protein: CASSLVGGQGNEQYF. The CDR3 DNA is TGTGCCAGCAGCCTGGTAGGCGGACAGGGTAACGAGCAGTACTTC.

Many counts were recorded for this clonotype. J is TRBJ2-5 and V is TRBV6-1; 7 positions agree with TRBD2. The CDR3 consists of 16 residues. With V trimmed by 5 bases and J by 7 bases, 16 bases remained unmatched. Germline V gene sequence: CDR1 MNHNS, CDR2 SASEGT. The CDR3 DNA reads TGTGCCAGCAGTCCCGGCCTAGCGGCAATAGGCGGGACCCAGTACTTC. Protein: CASSPGLAAIGGTQYF.

This clonotype showed up many times. The chain carries TRBV20-1 and TRBJ2-7, with D tentatively TRBD1 (5 bases). The V gene lost 6 bases and the J gene lost 6 bases, with 18 bases spanning the gap. Germline CDR1 is DFQATT and CDR2 is SNEGSKA (reference sequence). CDR3 length: 13 amino acids. CDR3 DNA sequence: TGCAGTGCCGCATTGGGGCCGCTTCTCGAGCAGTACTTC. Translation gives CSAALGPLLEQYF.

This clonotype appeared a few times. The rearrangement joins TRBV6-1 to TRBJ2-7; no firm D call. Trimming removed 3 bases from V and 0 bases from J, with 12 bases in between. This CDR3 has 15 amino acids. Looked up from germline, CDR1 is MNHNS and CDR2 is SASEGT. The CDR3, as DNA: TGTGCCAGCAGTGACTTCTGGCGGCGCTCCTACGAGCAGTACTTC. This translates into CASSDFWRRSYEQYF.

This clonotype was found a few times. The gene calls are TRBV24-1 and TRBJ2-3; 7 bases line up with TRBD1. With V trimmed by 5 bases and J by 4 bases, 14 bases remained unmatched. CDR1 and CDR2 (germline): KGHDR, SFDVKD. This CDR3 region has 17 residues. The CDR3 nucleotides read TGTGCCACCAGTGTGGGCCCCGACAGGGTTGGGGCAGATACGCAGTATTTT. It encodes CATSVGPDRVGADTQYF.